The rows below give T cell receptor beta chains drawn from one sample of a study of molecular identifiers for immune sequencing clone quantification. TCRdb re-called the PCR reads with MiXCR, one entry per CDR3 protein. Of over 35,000 distinct CDR3 sequences listed, approximately 25% were seen once; the top ten hold about 0.93%. Material for sequencing was naive CD8+ T cells from blood, with Jurkat cell RNA spiked in. The receptors originated from a human donor in good health. Some libraries in this study had Jurkat cell RNA spiked in. Both conserved end residues are part of each CDR3. The D gene is left open where the match is weak. Not all rows give a size; the values are once, few, many and, for expanded clones, a class.

>NA|TRBJ2-5|TRBD2|TRBV5-3
TGTGCCAGCAGCTTGTATATATCAGGGTCTAGCGGGGGATACCAAGAGACCCAGTCCTTC
CASSLYISGSSGGYQETQSF
>many|TRBJ2-7|NA|TRBV6-6
TGTGCCAGCAACCCCTCGGGGAGTAGCGACCCCTACGAGCAGTACTTC
CASNPSGSSDPYEQYF
>many|TRBJ2-3|NA|TRBV12-3/TRBV12-4
TGTGCCAGCAGTCCCTCCCACACAGATACGCAGTATTTT
CASSPSHTDTQYF
>many|TRBJ2-6|NA|TRBV3-1
TGTGCCAGCAGCCAAAACACCGGACACCTCTCTGGGGCCAACGTCCTGACTTTC
CASSQNTGHLSGANVLTF
>few|TRBJ1-5|NA|TRBV9
TGTGCCAGCAGCGTAGGCCCAGAAGGTCAGCCCCAGCATTTT
CASSVGPEGQPQHF
>many|TRBJ2-1|NA|TRBV5-1
TGCGCCAGCAGCCCGGTTGGGAGAGGGGACCCTGAGCAGTTCTTC
CASSPVGRGDPEQFF
>many|TRBJ2-1|TRBD2|TRBV7-2
TGTGCCAGCAGCTTACCGATCCGATTGACTAGCGGGAGAGGTAGCTCCTACAATGAGCAGTTCTTC
CASSLPIRLTSGRGSSYNEQFF
>NA|TRBJ2-7|TRBD1|TRBV7-9
TGTGCCAGCAGCCCGGGACAGGGTGGGGTGAGGCAGTACTTC
CASSPGQGGVRQYF
>many|TRBJ2-2|NA|TRBV28
TGTGCCAGCAGGATACGGGGCGTCGGGGAGCTGTTTTTT
CASRIRGVGELFF
>NA|TRBJ2-3|NA|TRBV11-2
TGTGCCAGCAGCTCTGGACAGCAACTTTCCACAGGTACGCAGTATTTT
CASSSGQQLSTGTQYF
>many|TRBJ2-5|NA|TRBV4-1
TGCGCCAGCAGCCTCGTAAACCAGGAGACCCAGTACTTC
CASSLVNQETQYF
>many|TRBJ2-3|NA|TRBV12-5
TGTGCTAGTGGCTCCGGGCCTTACACAGATACGCAGTATTTT
CASGSGPYTDTQYF
>medium-sized|TRBJ2-3|NA|TRBV6-2/TRBV6-3
TGTGCCAGCATGTTGGGGGATACGCAGTATTTT
CASMLGDTQYF
>medium-sized|TRBJ2-3|NA|TRBV5-6
TGTGCCAGCAGCTTTACCCTTCCAGGGGTAATAGATACGCAGTATTTT
CASSFTLPGVIDTQYF
>many|TRBJ1-1|NA|TRBV27
TGTGCCAGCAGTTCCGATTTGGGCGGCACTGAAGCTTTCTTT
CASSSDLGGTEAFF
>many|TRBJ1-1|NA|TRBV5-1
TGCGCCAGCAGCCCGGGGACTAATGAAGCTTTCTTT
CASSPGTNEAFF
>many|TRBJ1-1|NA|TRBV20-1
TGCAGTGCTAGAGTAGTCTTAGCTTTCTTT
CSARVVLAFF
>few|TRBJ1-3|NA|TRBV4-3
TGCGCCAGCAGCCAAGGAGGGGGCTCTGGAAACACCATATATTTT
CASSQGGGSGNTIYF
>many|TRBJ1-3|NA|TRBV15
TGTGCCACCAGCAGAGATCGACCAGAAGACTCTGGAAACACCATATATTTT
CATSRDRPEDSGNTIYF
>many|TRBJ1-1|TRBD1|TRBV12-3/TRBV12-4
TGTGCCAGCAGGCCGGACAGGGGTAGCGCTGAAGCTTTCTTT
CASRPDRGSAEAFF
>NA|TRBJ2-3|NA|TRBV4-1
TGCGCCAGCAGCCACCGGAACACAGCTACGCAGTATTTT
CASSHRNTATQYF
>NA|TRBJ1-5|NA|TRBV12-3/TRBV12-4
TGTGCCAGCACCCCGGACGGCTATAGCAATCAGCCCCAGCATTTT
CASTPDGYSNQPQHF
>medium-sized|TRBJ2-3|TRBD2|TRBV6-2/TRBV6-3
TGTGCCAGCAGTAATGGACTAGCGAGCGATTGGGTGCAGTATTTT
CASSNGLASDWVQYF
>many|TRBJ1-5|NA|TRBV30
TGTGCCTGGAGTGTGGGTCGGGGTTCCCAGCCCCAGCATTTT
CAWSVGRGSQPQHF
>many|TRBJ1-5|NA|TRBV6-6
TGTGCCAGCAGTTACAGGGATAACAATCAGCCCCAGCATTTT
CASSYRDNNQPQHF
>many|TRBJ2-2|NA|TRBV5-4
TGTGCCAGCAGCGGCTCCCCCGGGGAGCTGTTTTTT
CASSGSPGELFF
>few|TRBJ1-4|NA|TRBV29-1
TGCAGCGACGCCGAGACACTTAATGAAAAACTGTTTTTT
CSDAETLNEKLFF
>many|TRBJ2-7|NA|TRBV20-1
TGCAGTGCGAGGACATATGTAGGCCTGGAGCAGTACTTC
CSARTYVGLEQYF
>many|TRBJ2-3|NA|TRBV20-1
TGCAGTGCTAGAGATGCGGGAAGAACAGATACGCAGTATTTT
CSARDAGRTDTQYF
>NA|TRBJ1-4|NA|TRBV7-9
TGTGCCAGCAGCTTAGCGGACAGCTATCTGGGAAAACTGTTTTTT
CASSLADSYLGKLFF
>medium-sized|TRBJ2-4|NA|TRBV4-1
TGCGCCAGCAGCCAAGTAGGCTCCCAGCTAGACATTCAGTACTTC
CASSQVGSQLDIQYF
>many|TRBJ1-5|TRBD1|TRBV19
TGTGCCACCGGGACAGGGGGCCGATCATACAATCAGCCCCAGCATTTT
CATGTGGRSYNQPQHF
>many|TRBJ2-5|TRBD1|TRBV7-9
TGTGCCAGCAGCACCCGGACAGGAGAGCAAGAGACCCAGTACTTC
CASSTRTGEQETQYF
>NA|TRBJ2-3|NA|TRBV27
TGTGCCAGCGCTGGGGACCACCCCTCCACAGATACGCAGTATTTT
CASAGDHPSTDTQYF
>many|TRBJ1-2|TRBD1|TRBV29-1
TGCAGCGTACCCACCCCGACCGGACAGGGTGGGGGCTACACCTTC
CSVPTPTGQGGGYTF
>many|TRBJ2-1|NA|TRBV11-2
TGTGCCAGCAGCTTAGCCGGGAGCCACAATGAGCAGTTCTTC
CASSLAGSHNEQFF
>many|TRBJ2-1|TRBD2|TRBV2
TGTGCCAGCACCTTGTCCCTAGCGGCTGAGCAGTTCTTC
CASTLSLAAEQFF
>many|TRBJ2-1|TRBD2|TRBV4-3
TGCGCCAGCAGCCAAGATAGGTCGGGGGGGCCGCATGAGCAGTTCTTC
CASSQDRSGGPHEQFF
>NA|TRBJ2-7|NA|TRBV4-1
TGCGCCCGCCGCCCGCCAGGCTACGCGCAGTACTTC
CARRPPGYAQYF
>many|TRBJ2-3|TRBD2|TRBV11-2
TGTGCCAGCAGCTTAAAACCCCCGGCTAGCGGGAGAACAGATACGCAGTATTTT
CASSLKPPASGRTDTQYF
>NA|TRBJ2-7|NA|TRBV19
TGTGCCAGTAGTCCAGGGGAGCACTACGAGCAGTACTTC
CASSPGEHYEQYF
>NA|TRBJ2-1|NA|TRBV10-1
TGCGCCAGCAGTGAGTCCCTTAAATGGGTTTGCGTCAATGAGCAGTTCTTC
CASSESLKWVCVNEQFF
>many|TRBJ2-1|TRBD1|TRBV4-3
TGCGCCAGCAGCCCCGGGACAGGGGGCAATAATGAGCAGTTCTTC
CASSPGTGGNNEQFF
>many|TRBJ1-1|NA|TRBV30
TGTGCCTGGAGTATCTCGTGGGCTTCGAACACTGAAGCTTTCTTT
CAWSISWASNTEAFF
>many|TRBJ1-2|TRBD1|TRBV10-3
TGTGCCATCAGGTGGCAAACAGGGGAGCATGGCTACACCTTC
CAIRWQTGEHGYTF
>once|TRBJ1-3|NA|TRBV13
TGTGCCAGCAGCTCCCGTAAAAACACCATATATTTT
CASSSRKNTIYF
>few|TRBJ2-2|TRBD1|TRBV28
TGTGCCAGCAGTTTGAGGACAGGGAACACCGGGGAGCTGTTTTTT
CASSLRTGNTGELFF
>many|TRBJ2-7|TRBD2|TRBV13
TGTGCCAGCAGCCCTGGACTAGCGGGTGCATACGAGCAGTACTTC
CASSPGLAGAYEQYF
>NA|TRBJ2-7|TRBD1|TRBV2
TGTGCCAGCAGTGAAGCACAAGGACAGGGCTCCTACGAGCAGTACTTC
CASSEAQGQGSYEQYF
>medium-sized|TRBJ2-7|TRBD1|TRBV29-1
TGCAGCGTTGAAAGTTGGGGGACAGGGGTATACGAGCAGTACTTC
CSVESWGTGVYEQYF
>NA|TRBJ2-4|NA|TRBV6-2/TRBV6-3
TGTGCCAGCGGCCCCACAGGGCGAGCCAAAAACATTCAGTACTTC
CASGPTGRAKNIQYF
>NA|TRBJ2-7|NA|TRBV3-1
TGTGCCAGCAGCCCTTCGCGGACGCAAAGCTACGAGCAGTACTTC
CASSPSRTQSYEQYF
>NA|TRBJ2-1|NA|TRBV19
TGTGCCAGTAGTTTCATAGATGAAATTTACAATGAGCAGTTCTTC
CASSFIDEIYNEQFF